This TCR beta chain came from a study of blood T cell repertoires in COVID-19. About the research overall: In each case, the material was cDNA or gDNA derived from T cells, B-cell-depleted T cells, or PBMCs.

V was clipped by 3 bases and J by 8 bases, with 17 bases between them. Germline CDR1 is MNHEY and CDR2 is SMNVEV (reference sequence). The length of the CDR3 is 15 residues. Original analysis: Estimates of nucleated cell counts were drawn from the amplification of reference gene primers. Using immunoSEQ multiplex PCR, the repertoire was profiled, and TCRdb retains in-frame clones only, with some absent. V and J calls and clone size are those listed in that table; D and trimming were worked out from the DNA. The sample lists roughly 250,000 clones; approximately 90% were seen once. Sequencing was carried out using peripheral blood. This receptor was obtained from a woman aged 40 to 50 with acute or convalescent COVID-19. The chain couples TRBV27 to TRBJ2-1; D not resolved. The DNA for the CDR3 is TGTGCCAGCAGTTTCAGACGGTCCAAGGCGGATGAGCAGTTCTTC. This gives the protein CASSFRRSKADEQFF.